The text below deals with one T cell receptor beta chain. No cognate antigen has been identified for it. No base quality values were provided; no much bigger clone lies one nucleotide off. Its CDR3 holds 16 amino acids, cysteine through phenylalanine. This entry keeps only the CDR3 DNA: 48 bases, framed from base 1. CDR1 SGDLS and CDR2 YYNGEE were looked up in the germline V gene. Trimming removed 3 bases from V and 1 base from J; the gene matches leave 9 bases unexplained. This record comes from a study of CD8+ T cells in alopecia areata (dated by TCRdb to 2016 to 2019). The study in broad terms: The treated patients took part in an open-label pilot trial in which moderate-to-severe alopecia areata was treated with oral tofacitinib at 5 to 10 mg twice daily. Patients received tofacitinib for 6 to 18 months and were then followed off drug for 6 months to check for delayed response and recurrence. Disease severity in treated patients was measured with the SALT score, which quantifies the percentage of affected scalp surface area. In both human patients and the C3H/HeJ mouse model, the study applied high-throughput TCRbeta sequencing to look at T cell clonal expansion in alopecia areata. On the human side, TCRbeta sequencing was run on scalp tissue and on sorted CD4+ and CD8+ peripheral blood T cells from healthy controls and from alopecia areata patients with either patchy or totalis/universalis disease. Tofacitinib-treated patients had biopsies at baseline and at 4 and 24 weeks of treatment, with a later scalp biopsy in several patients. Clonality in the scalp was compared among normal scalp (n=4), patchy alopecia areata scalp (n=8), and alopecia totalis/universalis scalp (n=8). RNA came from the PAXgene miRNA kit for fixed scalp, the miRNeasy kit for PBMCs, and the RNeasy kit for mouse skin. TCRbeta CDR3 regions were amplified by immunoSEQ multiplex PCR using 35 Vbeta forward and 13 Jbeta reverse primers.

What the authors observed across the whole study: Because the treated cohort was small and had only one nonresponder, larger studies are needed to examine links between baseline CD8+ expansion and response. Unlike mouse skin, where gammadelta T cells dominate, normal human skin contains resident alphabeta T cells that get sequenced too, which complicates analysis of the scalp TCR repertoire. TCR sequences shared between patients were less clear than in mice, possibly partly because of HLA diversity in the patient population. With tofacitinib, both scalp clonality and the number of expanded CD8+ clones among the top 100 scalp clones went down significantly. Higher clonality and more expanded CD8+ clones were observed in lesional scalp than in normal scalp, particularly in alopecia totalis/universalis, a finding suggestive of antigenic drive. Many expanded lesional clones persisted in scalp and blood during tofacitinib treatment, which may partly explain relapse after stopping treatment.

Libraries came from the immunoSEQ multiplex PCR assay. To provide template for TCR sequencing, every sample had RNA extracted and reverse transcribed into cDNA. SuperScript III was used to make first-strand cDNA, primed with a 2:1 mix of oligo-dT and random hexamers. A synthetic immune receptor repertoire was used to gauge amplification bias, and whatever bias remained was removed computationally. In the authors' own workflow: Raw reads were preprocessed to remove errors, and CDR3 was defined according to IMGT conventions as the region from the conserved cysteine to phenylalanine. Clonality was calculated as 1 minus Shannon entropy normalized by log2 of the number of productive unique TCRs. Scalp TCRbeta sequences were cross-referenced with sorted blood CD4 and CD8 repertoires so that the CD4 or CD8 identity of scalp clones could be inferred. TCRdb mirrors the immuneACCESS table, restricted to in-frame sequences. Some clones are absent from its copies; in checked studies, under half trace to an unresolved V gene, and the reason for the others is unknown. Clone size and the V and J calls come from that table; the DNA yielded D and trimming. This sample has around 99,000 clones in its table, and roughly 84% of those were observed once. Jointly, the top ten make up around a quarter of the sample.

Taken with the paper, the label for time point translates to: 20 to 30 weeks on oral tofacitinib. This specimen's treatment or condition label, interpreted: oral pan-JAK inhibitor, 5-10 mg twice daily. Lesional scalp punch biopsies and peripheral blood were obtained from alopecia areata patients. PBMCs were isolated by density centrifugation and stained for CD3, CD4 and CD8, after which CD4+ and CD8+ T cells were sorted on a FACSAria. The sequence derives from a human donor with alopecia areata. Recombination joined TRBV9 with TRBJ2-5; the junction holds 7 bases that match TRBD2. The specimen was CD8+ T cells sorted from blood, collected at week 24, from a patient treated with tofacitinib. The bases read TGTGCCAGCAGCGAGGGAGGGCGGGAATCCCAAGAGACCCAGTACTTC. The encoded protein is CASSEGGRESQETQYF.